The 7 T cell receptor beta chains reported below all come from one sample, sequenced in a study of multiple sclerosis patients with progressive multifocal leukoencephalopathy. The time point is: before natalizumab initiation. The method was immunoSEQ multiplex PCR; TCRdb's version includes in-frame clones alone and lacks a portion of them. The sample consists of more than 30,000 clones, around 89% of them appearing once. Sequences were obtained from PBMCs. Receptor source: a human donor with multiple sclerosis.

The CDR3 here is CAWGPVGARTNIQYF. Written as DNA, the CDR3 is TGTGCCTGGGGTCCCGTAGGGGCGCGGACAAACATTCAGTACTTC. The chain links TRBV30 to TRBJ2-4; tentatively, D is TRBD1 (5 bases). Trimming stripped 5 bases from V and 6 bases from J, with 20 bases between. CDR1 and CDR2 from the germline V gene are GTSNPN and SVGIG (reference sequence). This CDR3 spans 15 amino acids.

V is TRBV7-9 and J is TRBJ2-7; D not certain. Looked up from germline, CDR1 is SEHNR and CDR2 is FQNEAQ (reference sequence). The CDR3 sequence is 13 residues long. The V end was cut by 5 bases, the J end by 3 bases, with 11 bases between. CDR3 residues: CASSPLSFYEQYF. For the CDR3, the DNA is TGTGCCAGCAGCCCACTGAGTTTCTACGAGCAGTACTTC.

The V call is TRBV29-1, the J call TRBJ1-1; D call uncertain. Trimming shortened V by 7 bases and J by 2 bases, and 5 bases separated the two germline ends. CDR1 and CDR2 from the germline V gene are SQVTM and ANQGSEA. The CDR3 runs 10 residues. The CDR3 here is CSAYNTEAFF. The CDR3 region has the DNA TGCAGCGCCTACAACACTGAAGCTTTCTTT.

The chain uses TRBV30 and TRBJ1-1, with 7 positions matching TRBD1. CDR3 size: 14 residues. Germline V gene lookup returns CDR1 GTSNPN and CDR2 SVGIG (reference sequence). Losses at the gene ends were 2 bases for V and 1 base for J; bases not matched to a gene: 4. CDR3 region: CAWSRDSSNTEAFF. The DNA of the CDR3 is TGTGCCTGGAGTCGGGACAGTTCGAACACTGAAGCTTTCTTT.

The chain joins TRBV19 to TRBJ2-3, with 11 positions matching TRBD2. CDR1 LNHDA and CDR2 SQIVND come from the germline V gene (reference sequence). V was pared by 0 bases and J by 4 bases, with 3 bases of the junction left unmatched. The CDR3 is made up of 16 amino acids. CDR3 protein: CASSIDIAGGPDTQYF. CDR3 sequence (DNA): TGTGCCAGTAGTATAGATATAGCGGGAGGGCCAGATACGCAGTATTTT.

The V and J genes are TRBV9 and TRBJ1-1; 7 bases are a match to TRBD1. The CDR3 contains 13 residues. The J segment lost 7 bases and the V segment lost 4 bases, leaving 7 bases of the junction unmatched. The germline gives CDR1 SGDLS, CDR2 YYNGEE. The CDR3 region is CASSTGEYGEAFF. CDR3 nucleotide sequence: TGTGCCAGCAGCACAGGGGAATACGGTGAAGCTTTCTTT.

The gene calls are TRBV2 and TRBJ2-5, with 9 bases identical to TRBD2. This CDR3 comprises 15 residues. Germline V gene sequence: CDR1 SNHLY, CDR2 FYNNEI. The V gene end was trimmed by 6 bases and the J gene end by 2 bases; junction bases not matched to a gene: 7. The DNA of the CDR3 is TGTGCCAGCAGGGGTAGCGGGAGCCATCAAGAGACCCAGTACTTC. This encodes CASRGSGSHQETQYF.